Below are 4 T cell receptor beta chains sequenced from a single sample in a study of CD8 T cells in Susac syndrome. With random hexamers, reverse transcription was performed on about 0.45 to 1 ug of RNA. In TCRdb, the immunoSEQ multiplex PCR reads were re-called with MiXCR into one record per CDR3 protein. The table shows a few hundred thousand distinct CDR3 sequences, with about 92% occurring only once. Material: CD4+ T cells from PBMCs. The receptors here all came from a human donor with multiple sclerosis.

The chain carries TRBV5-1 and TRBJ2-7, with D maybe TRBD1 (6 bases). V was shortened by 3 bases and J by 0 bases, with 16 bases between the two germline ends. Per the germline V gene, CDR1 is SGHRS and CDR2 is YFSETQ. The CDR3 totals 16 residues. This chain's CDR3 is CASSWISGQSSYEQYF. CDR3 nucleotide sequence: TGCGCCAGCAGCTGGATTTCTGGACAGAGCTCCTACGAGCAGTACTTC.

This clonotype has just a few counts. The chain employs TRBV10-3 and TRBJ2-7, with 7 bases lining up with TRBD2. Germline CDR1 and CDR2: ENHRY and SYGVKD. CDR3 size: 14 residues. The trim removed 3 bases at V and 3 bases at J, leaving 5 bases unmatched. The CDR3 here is CAISDRRESYEQYF. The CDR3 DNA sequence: TGTGCCATCAGTGACAGGCGGGAGAGCTACGAGCAGTACTTC.

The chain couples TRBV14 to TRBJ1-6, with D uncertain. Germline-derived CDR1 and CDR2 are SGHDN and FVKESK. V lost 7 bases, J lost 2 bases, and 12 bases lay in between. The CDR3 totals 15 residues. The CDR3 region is CASKGSRTYNSPLHF. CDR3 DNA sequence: TGTGCCAGCAAAGGGTCGAGGACCTATAATTCACCCCTCCACTTT.

CDR3 sequence reads: CSATLLLYGYTF. CDR3 coding DNA: TGCAGTGCTACTCTCCTCCTCTATGGCTACACCTTC. The chain couples TRBV20-1 to TRBJ1-2; no clear D gene. The ends were cut back, 4 bases at V and 4 bases at J, with 10 bases in the middle. The CDR3 consists of 12 residues. Germline CDR1 is DFQATT and CDR2 is SNEGSKA (reference sequence).